The 5 T cell receptor beta chains listed next were all sequenced from one sample in a study of read filtering for tumor transcriptome and immune sequencing. This library used around 400 ng RNA and molecular barcoded adaptors spanning alpha/delta and beta/gamma chains. MiXCR, applied by TCRdb to the reads, yields one record per CDR3 protein. The table lists more than 100,000 distinct CDR3 sequences, roughly 13% of them singletons. Specimen: a population of CD138-negative cells sorted from bone marrow. The receptors originated from a donor over 35 with multiple myeloma.

This clonotype was observed a few times. The chain has TRBV5-5 and TRBJ2-1; 10 nucleotides agree with TRBD2. V shed 4 bases, J shed 9 bases, and the junction held 10 bases outside the gene matches. The CDR3 has 15 amino acids. Germline CDR1 reads SGHKS; CDR2 reads YYEKEE (reference sequence). The CDR3 spells CASSAGLARLREQFF. In DNA, the CDR3 is TGTGCCAGCAGCGCGGGACTAGCGCGTCTTCGTGAGCAGTTCTTC.

This clonotype occurred a few times. A junction boundary mismatches the germline segment, possibly from a read error. V usage is TRBV4-1 and J usage is TRBJ1-6; D is unresolved. The germline V gene has CDR1 MGHRA and CDR2 YSYEKL. CDR3 length: 13 residues. The CDR3 loop reads CASSQEGYPPPHF. CDR3 DNA sequence: TGCGCCAGCAGCCAAGAGGGCTATCCGCCCCCCCACTTT.

This clonotype occurred many times. The chain combines TRBV5-1 with TRBJ1-4; D possibly corresponds to TRBD1 (5 bases). The CDR3 length is 14 residues. Germline loops: CDR1 SGHRS, CDR2 YFSETQ. With 4 bases removed from V and 8 bases from J, the gap between germline ends came to 15 bases. The CDR3 coding sequence is TGCGCCAGCAGCCCACCAGGGAGGGAGGAAAAACTGTTTTTT. Amino acid sequence: CASSPPGREEKLFF.

This clonotype was seen more than once but under ten times. Since a much larger clone is just one base distant, this may be a read error. V is TRBV29-1 and J is TRBJ1-1, with D tentatively TRBD1 (5 bases). The CDR3 consists of 17 residues. CDR1 is SQVTM, CDR2 ANQGSEA, per germline. The ends were cut back, 0 bases at V and 3 bases at J, with 20 bases in the middle. CDR3 in amino acids: CSVEDPLLRLGDTEAFF. Here the CDR3 DNA reads TGCAGCGTTGAAGATCCCCTCTTACGCTTAGGGGACACTGAAGCTTTCTTT.

Only a few counts were recorded for this clonotype. The rearrangement uses TRBV5-5 and TRBJ2-1, with a possible D match to TRBD1 (6 bases). The CDR3 length is 15 residues. Germline CDR1 reads SGHKS; CDR2 reads YYEKEE (reference sequence). Between the trimmed V and J ends, which lost 4 bases and 7 bases, there was a span of 18 bases. CDR3 residues: CASSGRDKGWNEQFF. The DNA of the CDR3 is TGTGCCAGCAGCGGCCGGGACAAGGGCTGGAATGAGCAGTTCTTC. The full variable domain, completed using reference TRBV5-5 and TRBJ2-1, is DAGVTQSPTHLIKTRGQQVTLRCSPISGHKSVSWYQQVLGQGPQFIFQYYEKEERGRGNFPDRFSARQFPNYSSELNVNALLLGDSALYLCASSGRDKGWNEQFFGPGTRLTVL.